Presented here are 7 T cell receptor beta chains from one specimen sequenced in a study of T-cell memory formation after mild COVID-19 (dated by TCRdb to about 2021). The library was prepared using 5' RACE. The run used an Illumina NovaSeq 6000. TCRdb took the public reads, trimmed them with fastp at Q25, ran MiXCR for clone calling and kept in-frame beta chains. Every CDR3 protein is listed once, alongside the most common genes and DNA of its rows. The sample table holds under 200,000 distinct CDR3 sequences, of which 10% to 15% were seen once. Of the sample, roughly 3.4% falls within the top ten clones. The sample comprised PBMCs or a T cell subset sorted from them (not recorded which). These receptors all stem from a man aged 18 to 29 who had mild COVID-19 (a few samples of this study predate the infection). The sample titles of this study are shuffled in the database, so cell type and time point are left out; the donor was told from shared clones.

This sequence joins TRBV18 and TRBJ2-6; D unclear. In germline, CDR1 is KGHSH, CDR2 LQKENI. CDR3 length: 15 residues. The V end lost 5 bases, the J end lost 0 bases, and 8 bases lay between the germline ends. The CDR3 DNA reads TGTGCCAGCTCAGAGGTATCCTCTGGGGCCAACGTCCTGACTTTC. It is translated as CASSEVSSGANVLTF. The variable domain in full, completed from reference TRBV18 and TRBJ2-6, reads NAGVMQNPRHLVRRRGQEARLRCSPMKGHSHVYWYRQLPEEGLKFMVYLQKENIIDESGMPKERFSAEFPKEGPSILRIQQVVRGDSAAYFCASSEVSSGANVLTFGAGSRLTVL.

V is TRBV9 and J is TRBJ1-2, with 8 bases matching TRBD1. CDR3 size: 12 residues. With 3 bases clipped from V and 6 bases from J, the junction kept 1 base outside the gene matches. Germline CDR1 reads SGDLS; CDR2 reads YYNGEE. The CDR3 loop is CASSATGDGYTF. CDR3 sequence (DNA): TGTGCCAGCAGCGCGACAGGGGATGGCTACACCTTC.

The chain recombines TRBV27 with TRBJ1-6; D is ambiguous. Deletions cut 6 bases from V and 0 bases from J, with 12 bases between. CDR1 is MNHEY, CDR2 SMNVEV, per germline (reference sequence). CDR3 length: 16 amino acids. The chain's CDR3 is CASRGRKSSYNSPLHF. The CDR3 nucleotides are TGTGCCAGCAGAGGACGGAAAAGCTCCTATAATTCACCCCTCCACTTT.

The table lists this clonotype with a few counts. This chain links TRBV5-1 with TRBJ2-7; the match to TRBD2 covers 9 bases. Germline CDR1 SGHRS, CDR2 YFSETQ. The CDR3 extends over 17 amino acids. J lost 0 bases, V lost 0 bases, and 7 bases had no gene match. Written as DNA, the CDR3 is TGCGCCAGCAGCTTGGAGTTAGCGGGGGAGAACTCCTACGAGCAGTACTTC. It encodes CASSLELAGENSYEQYF.

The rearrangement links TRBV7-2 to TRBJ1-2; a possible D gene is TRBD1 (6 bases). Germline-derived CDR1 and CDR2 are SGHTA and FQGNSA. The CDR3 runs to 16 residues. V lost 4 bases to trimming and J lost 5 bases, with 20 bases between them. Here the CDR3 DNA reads TGTGCCAGCAGCTGGGGGCCGGGCAGGGGCGATTATGGCTACACCTTC. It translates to CASSWGPGRGDYGYTF.

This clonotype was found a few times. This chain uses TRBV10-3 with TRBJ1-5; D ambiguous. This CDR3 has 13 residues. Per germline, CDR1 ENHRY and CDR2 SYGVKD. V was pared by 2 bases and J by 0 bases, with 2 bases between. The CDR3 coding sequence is TGTGCCATCAGTGAGAATAGCAATCAGCCCCAGCATTTT. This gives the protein CAISENSNQPQHF.

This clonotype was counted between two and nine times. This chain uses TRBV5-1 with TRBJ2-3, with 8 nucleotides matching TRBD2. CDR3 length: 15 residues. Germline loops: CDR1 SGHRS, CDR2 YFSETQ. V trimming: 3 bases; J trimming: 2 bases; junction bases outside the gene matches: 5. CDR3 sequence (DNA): TGCGCCAGCAGCTCCACGGGGGGGGACACAGATACGCAGTATTTT. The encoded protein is CASSSTGGDTDTQYF.